Given below is one T cell receptor (beta chain) in context. Per the germline V gene, CDR1 is DFQATT and CDR2 is SNEGSKA (reference sequence). This CDR3 has 13 residues. The junction had 5 bases not matched to a gene; V was cut back by 5 bases and J by 4 bases. This sample is drawn from a study of CD8+CD57+ T cells in acquired aplastic anemia. TCR beta VDJ and CDR3 profiling used genomic DNA as template. TCRdb recomputed calls from the reads with MiXCR, one row per CDR3 protein. Of 180,000 or so distinct CDR3 sequences listed, approximately 46% are singletons. The TCR comes from a human donor in good health. The sequenced material came from sorted CD4+, CD8+, or CD8+CD57+ T cells (not recorded which) from PBMCs. The chain employs TRBV20-1 and TRBJ2-5, with TRBD2 matching over 9 bases. The CDR3 reads CSALSGRRETQYF. Written as DNA, the CDR3 is TGCAGTGCTCTGAGCGGGAGGCGAGAGACCCAGTACTTC.